The next 25 T cell receptor beta chains were all read from a single sample in a study of blood T cells in healthy people across ages. Together with a sample-barcoded 5' primer, a J-beta primer mix was included in a second PCR lasting roughly 6 to 12 cycles. TCRdb reprocessed the 5' RACE reads via MiXCR and lists one record per CDR3 protein. The table lists 950,000 to 1,200,000 distinct CDR3 sequences, around two fifths of them singletons, with around 12% in the top ten. Sequenced material: blood. Receptors were obtained from a man aged 18-30 years in good health.

The rearrangement links TRBV14 to TRBJ1-2; TRBD1 matches at 8 bases. Germline V gives CDR1 SGHDN, CDR2 FVKESK. The junction had 7 bases not matched to a gene; V was cut back by 5 bases and J by 8 bases. The CDR3 is 13 amino acids. CDR3 sequence: CASSSGQARGYTF. CDR3 nucleotide sequence: TGTGCCAGCAGCTCGGGACAGGCTCGGGGCTACACCTTC. The entire variable domain, with the rest obtained from reference TRBV14 and TRBJ1-2, is as follows: EAGVTQFPSHSVIEKGQTVTLRCDPISGHDNLYWYRRVMGKEIKFLLHFVKESKQDESGMPNNRFLAERTGGTYSTLKVQPAELEDSGVYFCASSSGQARGYTFGSGTRLTVV.

On this clonotype: At one of its ends the junction is not consistent with the germline gene, which may arise from a read error. The CDR3 bases are TGTGCCAGCAGCTCCCAGGGAAACACTGGAGCTTTCTTT. Its protein is CASSSQGNTGAFF. This chain connects TRBV7-9 to TRBJ1-1; a possible D gene is TRBD1 (5 bases). The CDR3 has 13 amino acids. The germline CDR1 and CDR2 sequences are SEHNR and FQNEAQ (reference sequence).

The rearrangement joins TRBV7-2 to TRBJ2-2; a weak D match, TRBD1 (5 bases). The germline V gene encodes CDR1 SGHTA and CDR2 FQGNSA. The CDR3 loop spans 15 amino acids. V was cut by 1 base and J by 5 bases, with 11 bases left in between. The CDR3 nucleotides are TGTGCCAGCAGCTTAGTAGGGGTTGGGACCGGGGAGCTGTTTTTT. Its translation: CASSLVGVGTGELFF.

This clonotype was detected many times. The chain carries TRBV12-3 or TRBV12-4 and TRBJ2-7, with 10 nucleotides matching TRBD1. Trimming cost V 5 bases and J 7 bases; bases outside gene matches: 5. The CDR3 length is 13 residues. The DNA of the CDR3 is TGTGCCAGCAGTGGCGGGACAGGGGAAGAGCAGTACTTC. Amino acids: CASSGGTGEEQYF.

This clonotype has only one observation. The genes are TRBV7-2 and TRBJ2-5; 15 bases fit TRBD2. V gave up 4 bases and J gave up 2 bases; unmatched junction bases: 8. The CDR3 has 18 amino acids. Germline CDR1 and CDR2: SGHTA and FQGNSA. The CDR3 spells CASSSGTSGRLKQETQYF. CDR3 coding DNA: TGTGCCAGCAGCTCGGGGACTAGCGGGAGGCTGAAACAAGAGACCCAGTACTTC.

This clonotype was picked up a small number of times. The chain uses TRBV2 and TRBJ2-7; maybe TRBD2 (5 bases). The CDR3 extends over 15 amino acids. The germline V gene has CDR1 SNHLY and CDR2 FYNNEI. The V and J ends lost 6 bases and 2 bases respectively, with 17 bases between them. CDR3 nucleotides: TGTGCCAGCAGCCCATCTGGACTCCCCGCCTACGAGCAGTACTTC. Its protein product is CASSPSGLPAYEQYF.

The V call is TRBV20-1, the J call TRBJ2-7, with TRBD1 matching over 8 bases. Per the germline V gene, CDR1 is DFQATT and CDR2 is SNEGSKA (reference sequence). The CDR3 contains 13 residues. With 5 bases clipped from V and 1 base from J, the junction kept 4 bases outside the gene matches. The CDR3 DNA reads TGCAGTGCTGACAGGGGCCCATCCTACGAGCAGTACTTC. Translation: CSADRGPSYEQYF.

A remark on this clonotype: The junction departs from germline at one end; a sequencing error may be responsible. The rearrangement uses TRBV6-1 and TRBJ2-5; D call uncertain. Germline V gene sequence: CDR1 MNHNS, CDR2 SASEGT. The CDR3 loop spans 10 amino acids. CDR3 loop: CANRQEAQYF. The CDR3 nucleotides read TGTGCCAACCGTCAAGAGGCCCAGTACTTC.

The rearrangement uses TRBV27 and TRBJ2-1, with D hard to call. The CDR3 contains 12 residues. In germline, CDR1 is MNHEY, CDR2 SMNVEV (reference sequence). The V gene lost 4 bases and the J gene lost 13 bases, with 14 bases spanning the gap. The CDR3 bases are TGTGCCAGCAGTTCCCCTCTGGTAGGTCAGTTCTTC. Amino acids: CASSSPLVGQFF.

In this sample, this clonotype turned up a few times. The chain couples TRBV6-1 to TRBJ1-5; D is uncertain. Germline V CDR1 and CDR2: MNHNS, SASEGT. The CDR3 totals 16 residues. V gave up 1 base and J gave up 0 bases, with 10 bases separating them. The CDR3 coding sequence is TGTGCCAGCAGTGAAGTCCGGGGAGATAGCAATCAGCCCCAGCATTTT. It specifies CASSEVRGDSNQPQHF.

In the case of this clonotype: Sequence at one end of the junction differs from germline and may be a read error. The CDR3 is CASSSPLWDSLNSNYGYTF. Here the CDR3 DNA reads TGTGCCAGCAGCTCGCCATTATGGGACAGCCTAAATTCTAACTACGGCTACACCTTC. The chain joins TRBV7-9 to TRBJ1-2; TRBD1 aligns across 7 bases. There are 19 residues in the CDR3. Germline loops: CDR1 SEHNR, CDR2 FQNEAQ (reference sequence).

Details on this clonotype: A much larger clone differs by one base, so this may be a read error. V is TRBV3-1 and J is TRBJ2-5, with D possibly matching TRBD2 (6 bases). CDR3 length equals 11 residues. Germline-derived CDR1 and CDR2 are LGHDT and YNNKEL (reference sequence). CDR3 sequence: CVSSQTGEQYF. The CDR3 DNA sequence: TGTGTCAGCAGCCAAACGGGGGAGCAGTACTTC.

V and J are TRBV5-1 and TRBJ1-2; TRBD1 matches 10 bases. V lost 7 bases and J lost 2; bases outside the gene matches: 8. This CDR3 is 15 amino acids long. The V gene's germline CDR1 is SGHRS and CDR2 YFSETQ. The CDR3 nucleotides are TGCGCCAGCGGAACCGGGACAGGGGAGAACTATGGCTACACCTTC. Protein: CASGTGTGENYGYTF.

This clonotype was seen ten or more times. The rearrangement links TRBV29-1 to TRBJ2-3, with 7 bases fitting TRBD1. Looked up from germline, CDR1 is SQVTM and CDR2 is ANQGSEA. Trimming cost V 5 bases and J 2 bases; bases outside gene matches: 4. The CDR3 runs to 13 residues. CDR3 DNA sequence: TGCAGCGTTAGGGGACAGTTCACAGATACGCAGTATTTT. Amino acids: CSVRGQFTDTQYF.

The V and J genes are TRBV13 and TRBJ2-4; D is unresolved. Per germline, CDR1 PRHDT and CDR2 FYEKMQ (reference sequence). The CDR3 runs to 16 residues. V shed 2 bases and J shed 1 base, with 12 bases lying between them. In nucleotides, the CDR3 is TGTGCCAGCAGCTTAACCTGGGAAGAGGCCAAAAACATTCAGTACTTC. Residues: CASSLTWEEAKNIQYF.

This chain uses TRBV12-3 or TRBV12-4 with TRBJ2-7, with 9 bases identical to TRBD2. Germline trimming cut 6 bases from V and 0 bases from J; bases unmatched to any gene: 9. The CDR3 extends over 16 amino acids. As DNA, the CDR3 is TGTGCCAGCAGCCCATCGGGACTAGCCTCCTCCTACGAGCAGTACTTC. It encodes CASSPSGLASSYEQYF.

A few counts support this clonotype. The V gene is TRBV20-1, the J gene TRBJ2-5; TRBD2 matches 12 bases. The CDR3 has 14 residues. CDR1 DFQATT and CDR2 SNEGSKA come from the germline V gene (reference sequence). V dropped 6 bases and J dropped 4; count of bases not matched to a gene: 6. The CDR3 loop is CSALLAGGRETQYF. The DNA for the CDR3 is TGCAGTGCGCTGCTAGCGGGGGGGCGAGAGACCCAGTACTTC.

The CDR3 sequence: CASSSLIRDTQYF. CDR3 DNA: TGTGCCAGCAGCTCACTGATCAGAGATACGCAGTATTTT. The J gene is TRBJ2-3, the V gene TRBV7-3; no reliable D call. Trimming cost V 4 bases and J 5 bases, with 10 bases left between them. The CDR3 loop spans 13 amino acids. The germline V gene has CDR1 SGHTA and CDR2 FQGTGA.

This chain links TRBV7-3 with TRBJ2-1, with 7 bases fitting TRBD2. The J call could be wrong; TRBJ2-7 is a better fit for the DNA end. The germline V gene encodes CDR1 SGHTA and CDR2 FQGTGA. The CDR3 is 17 amino acids. The CDR3 nucleotides are TGTGCCAGCAGCTTATCGGCCGGTGGGGACTACTACAATGAGCAGTACTTC. Amino acids: CASSLSAGGDYYNEQYF.

V usage is TRBV7-2 and J usage is TRBJ1-1, with 8 bases matching TRBD1. J was trimmed by 5 bases and V by 3 bases; bases with no gene match: 2. Germline V CDR1 and CDR2: SGHTA, FQGNSA. The length of the CDR3 is 13 residues. This CDR3 is CASSFRGQTEAFF. DNA of the CDR3: TGTGCCAGCAGCTTCAGGGGGCAAACTGAAGCTTTCTTT.

This clonotype showed up just a few times. The rearrangement links TRBV20-1 to TRBJ2-1, with 8 bases matching TRBD2. This CDR3 contains 13 residues. Trimming at V came to 3 bases and at J to 7 bases, leaving 5 bases not matched to a gene. Germline loops: CDR1 DFQATT, CDR2 SNEGSKA (reference sequence). The CDR3 coding sequence is TGCAGTGCTAGCCTCGGACTAGCAAATGAGCAGTTCTTC. Encoded protein: CSASLGLANEQFF.

This chain joins TRBV4-2 and TRBJ2-5; D is undetermined. V lost 4 bases and J 2 bases, leaving 17 bases between the germline ends. Germline values: CDR1 LGHNA, CDR2 YNFKEQ. The CDR3 totals 16 residues. DNA for the CDR3: TGTGCCAGCAGCCTTAATCACCCGACAACACAAGAGACCCAGTACTTC. Translating gives CASSLNHPTTQETQYF.

The count of this clonotype is one. The chain employs TRBV20-1 and TRBJ2-4; D unclear. Near its end, the DNA agrees better with TRBJ2-7, so the J call may be wrong. This CDR3 is 13 amino acids long. CDR1 is DFQATT, CDR2 SNEGSKA, per germline (reference sequence). CDR3 sequence: CSARHAIRYEQYF. The CDR3 nucleotides are TGCAGTGCTCGCCACGCGATTAGGTACGAGCAGTACTTC.

Comments on this clonotype: Just one base apart from a much larger clone, this may be a read error. The chain has TRBV11-2 and TRBJ1-2, with a tentative D call TRBD1 (5 bases). In germline, CDR1 is SGHAT, CDR2 FQNNGV. The CDR3 has 14 residues. Trimming stripped 5 bases from V and 2 bases from J, with 12 bases between. The CDR3 is CASSPRPGNYGYTF. The CDR3 DNA reads TGTGCCAGCAGCCCCCGGCCAGGGAACTATGGCTACACCTTC.

A few counts support this clonotype. The chain couples TRBV25-1 to TRBJ2-3; D perhaps matches TRBD2 (6 bases). Germline loops: CDR1 MGHDK, CDR2 SYGVNS. The CDR3 is made up of 17 amino acids. Trimming shortened V by 4 bases and J by 0 bases, and 17 bases separated the two germline ends. CDR3 DNA: TGTGCCAGCAGTGCTCGTTGGGAGGCTTTTAGCACAGATACGCAGTATTTT. This translates into CASSARWEAFSTDTQYF.